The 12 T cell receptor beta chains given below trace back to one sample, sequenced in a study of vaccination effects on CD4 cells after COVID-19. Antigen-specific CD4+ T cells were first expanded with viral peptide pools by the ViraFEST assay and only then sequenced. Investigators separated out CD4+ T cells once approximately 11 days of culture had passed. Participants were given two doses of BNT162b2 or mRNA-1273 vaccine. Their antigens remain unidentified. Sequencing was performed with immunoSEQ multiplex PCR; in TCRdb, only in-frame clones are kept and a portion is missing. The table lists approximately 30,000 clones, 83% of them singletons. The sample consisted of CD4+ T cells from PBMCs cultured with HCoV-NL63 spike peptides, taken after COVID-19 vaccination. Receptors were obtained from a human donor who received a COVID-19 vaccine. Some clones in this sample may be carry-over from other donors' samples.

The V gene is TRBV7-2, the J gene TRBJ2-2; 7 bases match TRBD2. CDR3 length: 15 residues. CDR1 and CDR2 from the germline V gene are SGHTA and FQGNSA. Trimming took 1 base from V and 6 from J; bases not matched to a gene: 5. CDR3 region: CASSLEWAGAGELFF. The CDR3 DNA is TGTGCCAGCAGCTTAGAATGGGCGGGGGCCGGGGAGCTGTTTTTT.

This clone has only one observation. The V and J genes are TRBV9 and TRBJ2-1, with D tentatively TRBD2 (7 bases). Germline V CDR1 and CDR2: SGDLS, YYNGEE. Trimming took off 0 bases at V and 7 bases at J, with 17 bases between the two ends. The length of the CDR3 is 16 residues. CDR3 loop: CASSVAQGGAWNEQFF. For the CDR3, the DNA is TGTGCCAGCAGCGTAGCTCAAGGGGGGGCCTGGAATGAGCAGTTCTTC.

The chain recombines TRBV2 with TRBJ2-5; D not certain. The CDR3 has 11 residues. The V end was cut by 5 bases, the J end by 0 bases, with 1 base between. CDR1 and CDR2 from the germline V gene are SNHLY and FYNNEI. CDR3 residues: CASSHQETQYF. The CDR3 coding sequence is TGTGCCAGCAGTCACCAAGAGACCCAGTACTTC.

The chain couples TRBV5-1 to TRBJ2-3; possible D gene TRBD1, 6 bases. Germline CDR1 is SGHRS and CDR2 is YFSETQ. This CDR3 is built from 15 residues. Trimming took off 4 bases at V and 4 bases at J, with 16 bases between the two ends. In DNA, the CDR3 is TGCGCCAGCAGCCTAAGGGGGATAGGGGCAGATACGCAGTATTTT. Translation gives CASSLRGIGADTQYF.

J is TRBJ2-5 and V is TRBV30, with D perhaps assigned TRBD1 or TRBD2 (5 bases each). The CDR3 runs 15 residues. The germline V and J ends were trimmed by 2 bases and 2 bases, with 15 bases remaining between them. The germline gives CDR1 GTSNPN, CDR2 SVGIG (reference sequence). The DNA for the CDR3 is TGTGCCTGGAGTCGAACCCCGGGACCTCAAGAGACCCAGTACTTC. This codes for CAWSRTPGPQETQYF.

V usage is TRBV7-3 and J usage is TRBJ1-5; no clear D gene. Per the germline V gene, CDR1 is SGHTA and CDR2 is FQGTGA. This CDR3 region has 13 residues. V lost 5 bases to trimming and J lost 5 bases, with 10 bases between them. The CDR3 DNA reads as TGTGCCAGCAGCCAGGACCGAGATCAGCCCCAGCATTTT. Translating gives CASSQDRDQPQHF.

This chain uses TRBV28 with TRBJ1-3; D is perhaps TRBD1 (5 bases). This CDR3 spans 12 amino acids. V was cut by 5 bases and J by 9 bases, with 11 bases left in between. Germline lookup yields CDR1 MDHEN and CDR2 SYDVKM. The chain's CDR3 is CASSPSGGTIYF. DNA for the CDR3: TGTGCCAGCAGTCCGTCGGGGGGCACCATATATTTT.

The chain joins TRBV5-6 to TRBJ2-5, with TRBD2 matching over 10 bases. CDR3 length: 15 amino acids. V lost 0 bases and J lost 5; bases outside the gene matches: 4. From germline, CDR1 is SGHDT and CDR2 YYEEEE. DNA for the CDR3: TGTGCCAGCAGCTTGGGACTAGCGGGCGGGGAGACCCAGTACTTC. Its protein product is CASSLGLAGGETQYF.

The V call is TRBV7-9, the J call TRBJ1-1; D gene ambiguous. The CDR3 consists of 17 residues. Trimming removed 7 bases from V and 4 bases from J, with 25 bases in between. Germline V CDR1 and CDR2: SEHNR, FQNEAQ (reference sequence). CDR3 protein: CASTPFLRYRGTTEAFF. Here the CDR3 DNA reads TGTGCCAGCACCCCCTTCTTACGGTATCGGGGTACCACTGAAGCTTTCTTT.

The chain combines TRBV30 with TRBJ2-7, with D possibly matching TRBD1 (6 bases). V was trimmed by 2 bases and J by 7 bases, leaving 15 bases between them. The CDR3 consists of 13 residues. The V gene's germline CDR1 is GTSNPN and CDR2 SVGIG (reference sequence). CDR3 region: CAWSRATGREQYV. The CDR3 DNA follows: TGTGCCTGGAGTAGGGCGACAGGCCGAGAGCAGTACGTC.

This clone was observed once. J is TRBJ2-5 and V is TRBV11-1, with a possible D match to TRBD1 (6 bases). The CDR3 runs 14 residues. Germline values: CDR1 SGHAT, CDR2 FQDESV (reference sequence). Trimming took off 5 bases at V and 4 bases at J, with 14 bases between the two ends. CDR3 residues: CASSPPTGSETQYF. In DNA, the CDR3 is TGTGCCAGCAGCCCGCCAACAGGGTCAGAGACCCAGTACTTC.

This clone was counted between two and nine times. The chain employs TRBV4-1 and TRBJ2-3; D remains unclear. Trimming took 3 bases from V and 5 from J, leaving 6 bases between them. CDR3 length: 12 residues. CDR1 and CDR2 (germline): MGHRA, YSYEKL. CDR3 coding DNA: TGCGCCAGCAGCCACGACCGAGATACGCAGTATTTT. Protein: CASSHDRDTQYF.